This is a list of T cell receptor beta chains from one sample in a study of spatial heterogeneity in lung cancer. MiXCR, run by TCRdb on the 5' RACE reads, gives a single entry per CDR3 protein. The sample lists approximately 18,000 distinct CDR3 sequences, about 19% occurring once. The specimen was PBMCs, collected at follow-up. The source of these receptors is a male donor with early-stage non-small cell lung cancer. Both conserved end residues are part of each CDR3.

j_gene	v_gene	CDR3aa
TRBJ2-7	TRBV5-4	CASSSKGRPYEQYF
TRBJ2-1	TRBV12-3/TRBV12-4	CASSPTMTSGEIYNEQFF
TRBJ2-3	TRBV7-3	CASSLMGQTTDTQYF
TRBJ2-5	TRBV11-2	CASSLNVIETQYF
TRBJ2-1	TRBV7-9	CASSSPGGGGAYNEQFF
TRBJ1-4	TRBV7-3	CASSFHRVPHATNEKLFF
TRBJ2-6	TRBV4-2	CASSHPDGDGERNSGANVLTF
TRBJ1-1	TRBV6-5	CASTRPGGDTEAFF
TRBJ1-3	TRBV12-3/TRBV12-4	CASRATVHFYF
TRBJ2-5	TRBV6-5	CASSSGSAQVTQYF
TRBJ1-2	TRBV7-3	CASSPGQGEGYTF
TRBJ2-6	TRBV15	CATSRTAHSSGANVLTF
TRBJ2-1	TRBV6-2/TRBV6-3	CASSYRPSGGRGYEQFF
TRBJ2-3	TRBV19	CASRQTISTDTQYF
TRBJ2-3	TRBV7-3	CASSSGLVQGTDTQYF
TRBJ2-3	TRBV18	CASSPEQYTDTQYF
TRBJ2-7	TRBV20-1	CSATWTSGILSYEQYF
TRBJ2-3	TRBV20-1	CSAGLSGDTDTQYF
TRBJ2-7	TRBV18	CASSPGGGANYEQYF
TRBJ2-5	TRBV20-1	CSARDQPQETQYF
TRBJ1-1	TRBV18	CASSPIGTDLNTEAFF
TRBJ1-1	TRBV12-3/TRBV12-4	CASSGVEAFF
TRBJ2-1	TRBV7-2	CASSLGPSGSYNEQFF
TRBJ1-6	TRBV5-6	CASSFARGNSPLHF
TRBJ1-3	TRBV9	CASSPGPEAGNTIYF
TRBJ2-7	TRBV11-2	CASSFGLSYEQYF
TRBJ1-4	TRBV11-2	CASSLDAAPGGLNEKLFF
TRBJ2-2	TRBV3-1	CASSQDGLAENTGELFF
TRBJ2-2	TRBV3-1	CASSHAGELFF
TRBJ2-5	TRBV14	CASSPQVGRDTQYF
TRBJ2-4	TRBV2	CASSWGHLTGTGGPLAKNIQYF
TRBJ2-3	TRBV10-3	CAISEGSLVADTQYF
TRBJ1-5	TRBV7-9	CASSLAGSYNQPQHF
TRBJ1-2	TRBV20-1	CSARDYREYGYTF
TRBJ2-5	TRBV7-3	CASSSTGGEETQYF
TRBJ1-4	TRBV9	CASAGGALEKLFF
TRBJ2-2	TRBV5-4	CASRPVAGELFF
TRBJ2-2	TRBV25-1	CASSEKWEGPGELFF
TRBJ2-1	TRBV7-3	CASSRGSSFSNEQFF
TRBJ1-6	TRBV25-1	CASSESFPGSVNSPLHF
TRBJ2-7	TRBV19	CASSIGASSSYEQYF